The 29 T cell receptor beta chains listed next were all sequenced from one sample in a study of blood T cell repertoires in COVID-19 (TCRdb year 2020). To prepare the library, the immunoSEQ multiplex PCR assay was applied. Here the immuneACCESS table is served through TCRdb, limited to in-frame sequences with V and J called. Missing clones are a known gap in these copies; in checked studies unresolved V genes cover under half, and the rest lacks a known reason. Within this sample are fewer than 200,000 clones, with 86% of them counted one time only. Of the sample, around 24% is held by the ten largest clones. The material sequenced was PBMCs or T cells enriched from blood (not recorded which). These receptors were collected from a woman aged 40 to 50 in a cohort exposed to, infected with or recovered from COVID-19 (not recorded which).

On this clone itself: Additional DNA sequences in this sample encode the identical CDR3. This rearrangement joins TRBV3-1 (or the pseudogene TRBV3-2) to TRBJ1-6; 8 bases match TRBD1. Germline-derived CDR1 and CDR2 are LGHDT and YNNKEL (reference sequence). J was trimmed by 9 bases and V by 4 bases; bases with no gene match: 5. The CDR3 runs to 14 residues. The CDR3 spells CASSLGQGGSPLHF. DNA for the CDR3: TGTGCCAGCAGCCTCGGACAGGGAGGTTCACCCCTCCACTTT.

The chain's CDR3 is CASSMGGARFTDTQYF. The CDR3 DNA is TGTGCCAGTAGTATGGGGGGAGCTCGTTTCACAGATACGCAGTATTTT. The chain couples TRBV19 to TRBJ2-3; D is perhaps TRBD2 (6 bases). Trimming pared 3 bases from V and 2 bases from J, leaving 15 bases between. The CDR3 is made up of 16 amino acids. Germline V gene data show CDR1 as LNHDA and CDR2 as SQIVND (reference sequence).

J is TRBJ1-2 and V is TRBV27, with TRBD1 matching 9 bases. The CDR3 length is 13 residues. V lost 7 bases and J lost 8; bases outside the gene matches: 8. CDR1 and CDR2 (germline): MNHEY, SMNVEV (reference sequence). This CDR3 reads CASTPGTGQGYTF. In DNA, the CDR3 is TGTGCCAGCACCCCAGGGACAGGGCAGGGCTACACCTTC.

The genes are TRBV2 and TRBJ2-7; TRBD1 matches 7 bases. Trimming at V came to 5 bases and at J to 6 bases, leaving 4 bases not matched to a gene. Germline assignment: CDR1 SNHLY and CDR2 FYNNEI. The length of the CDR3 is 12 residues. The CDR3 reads CASSQGVFEQYF. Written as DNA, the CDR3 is TGTGCCAGCAGTCAGGGGGTTTTCGAGCAGTACTTC. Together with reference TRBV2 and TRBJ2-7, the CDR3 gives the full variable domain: EPEVTQTPSHQVTQMGQEVILRCVPISNHLYFYWYRQILGQKVEFLVSFYNNEISEKSEIFDDQFSVERPDGSNFTLKIRSTKLEDSAMYFCASSQGVFEQYFGPGTRLTVT.

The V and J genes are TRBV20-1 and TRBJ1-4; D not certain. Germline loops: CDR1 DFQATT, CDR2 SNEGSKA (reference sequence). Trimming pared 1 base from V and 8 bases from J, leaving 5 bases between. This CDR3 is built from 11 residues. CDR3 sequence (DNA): TGCAGTGCTAGAGTAGAGGAAAAACTGTTTTTT. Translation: CSARVEEKLFF.

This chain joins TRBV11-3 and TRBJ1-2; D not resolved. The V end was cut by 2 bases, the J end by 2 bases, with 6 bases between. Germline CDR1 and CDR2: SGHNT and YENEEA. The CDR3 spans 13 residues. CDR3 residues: CASSLRRNYGYTF. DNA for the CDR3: TGTGCCAGCAGCTTACGCAGAAACTATGGCTACACCTTC.

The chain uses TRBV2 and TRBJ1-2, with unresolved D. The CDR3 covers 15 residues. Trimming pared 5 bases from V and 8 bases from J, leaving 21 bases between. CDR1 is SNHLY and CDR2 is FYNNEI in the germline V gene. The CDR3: CASSFLLDLGEGYTF. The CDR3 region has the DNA TGTGCCAGCAGTTTCCTCCTCGACCTTGGGGAGGGCTACACCTTC.

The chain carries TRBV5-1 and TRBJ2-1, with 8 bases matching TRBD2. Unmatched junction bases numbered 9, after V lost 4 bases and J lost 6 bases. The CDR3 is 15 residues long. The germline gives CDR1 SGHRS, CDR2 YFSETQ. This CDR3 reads CASSTSRGARNEQFF. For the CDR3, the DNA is TGCGCCAGCAGCACCTCGCGGGGGGCCCGCAATGAGCAGTTCTTC.

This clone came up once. Written as DNA, the CDR3 is TGTGCCAGCACCCTAGACAGGGATCCCGGGGAGCTGTTTTTT. Its translation: CASTLDRDPGELFF. The chain is built from TRBV6-5 and TRBJ2-2, with 7 bases lining up with TRBD1. CDR3 length equals 14 residues. In germline, CDR1 is MNHEY, CDR2 SVGAGI. V trimming: 7 bases; J trimming: 6 bases; junction bases outside the gene matches: 8.

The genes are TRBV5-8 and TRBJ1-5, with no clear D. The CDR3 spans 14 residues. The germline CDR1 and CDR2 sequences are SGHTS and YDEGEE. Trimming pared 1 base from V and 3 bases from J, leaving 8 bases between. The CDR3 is CASSLSGSNQPQHF. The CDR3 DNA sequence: TGTGCCAGCAGCTTGTCGGGGTCCAATCAGCCCCAGCATTTT.

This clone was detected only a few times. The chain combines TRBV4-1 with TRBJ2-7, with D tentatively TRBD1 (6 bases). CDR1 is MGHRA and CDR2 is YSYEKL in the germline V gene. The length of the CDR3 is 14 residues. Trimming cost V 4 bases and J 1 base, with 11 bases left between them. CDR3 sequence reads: CASSPWDKSYEQYF. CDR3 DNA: TGCGCCAGCAGCCCGTGGGACAAGTCCTACGAGCAGTACTTC.

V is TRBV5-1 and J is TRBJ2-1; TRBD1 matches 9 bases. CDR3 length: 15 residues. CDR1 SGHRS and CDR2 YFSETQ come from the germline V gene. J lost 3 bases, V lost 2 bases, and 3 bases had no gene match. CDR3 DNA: TGCGCCAGCAGCTTCACAGGGGGCGACTACAATGAGCAGTTCTTC. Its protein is CASSFTGGDYNEQFF.

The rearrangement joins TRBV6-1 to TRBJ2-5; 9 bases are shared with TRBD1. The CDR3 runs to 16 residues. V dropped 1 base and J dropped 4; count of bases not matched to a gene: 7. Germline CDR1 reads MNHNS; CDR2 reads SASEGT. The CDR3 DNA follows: TGTGCCAGCAGTGAAGGTTCCGGGACAGGGAGAGAGACCCAGTACTTC. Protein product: CASSEGSGTGRETQYF.

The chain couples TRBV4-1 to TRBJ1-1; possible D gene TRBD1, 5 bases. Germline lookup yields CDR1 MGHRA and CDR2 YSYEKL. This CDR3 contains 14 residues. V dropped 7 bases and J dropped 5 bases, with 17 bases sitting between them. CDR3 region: CASTHQGKGTEAFF. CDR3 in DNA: TGCGCCAGCACCCACCAGGGAAAAGGGACTGAAGCTTTCTTT.

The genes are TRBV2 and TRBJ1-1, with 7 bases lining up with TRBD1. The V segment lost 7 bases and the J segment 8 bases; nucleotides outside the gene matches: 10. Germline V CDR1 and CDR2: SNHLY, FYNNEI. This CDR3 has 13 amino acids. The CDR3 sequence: CASKTGTEYEAFF. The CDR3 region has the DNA TGTGCCAGCAAAACCGGGACAGAATACGAAGCTTTCTTT. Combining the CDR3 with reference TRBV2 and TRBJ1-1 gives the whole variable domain EPEVTQTPSHQVTQMGQEVILRCVPISNHLYFYWYRQILGQKVEFLVSFYNNEISEKSEIFDDQFSVERPDGSNFTLKIRSTKLEDSAMYFCASKTGTEYEAFFGQGTRLTVV.

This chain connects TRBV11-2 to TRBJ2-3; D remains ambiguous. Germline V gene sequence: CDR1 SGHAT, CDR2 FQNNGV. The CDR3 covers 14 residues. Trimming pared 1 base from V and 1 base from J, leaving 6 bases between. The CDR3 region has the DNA TGTGCCAGCAGCTTAGTGGCAGGCACAGATACGCAGTATTTT. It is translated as CASSLVAGTDTQYF.

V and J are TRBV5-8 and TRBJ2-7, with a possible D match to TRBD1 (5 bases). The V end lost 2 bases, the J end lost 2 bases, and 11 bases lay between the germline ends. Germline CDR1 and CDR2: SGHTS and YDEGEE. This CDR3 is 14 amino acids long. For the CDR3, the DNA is TGTGCCAGCAGCTTCCGAGACAGACCCTACGAGCAGTACTTC. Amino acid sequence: CASSFRDRPYEQYF.

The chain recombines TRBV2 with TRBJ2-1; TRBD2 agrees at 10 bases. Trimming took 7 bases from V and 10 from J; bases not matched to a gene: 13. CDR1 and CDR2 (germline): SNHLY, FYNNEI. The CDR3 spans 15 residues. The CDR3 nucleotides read TGTGCCAGCATCCCCAGCGGGGGGGTATTCTGGGAGCAGTTCTTC. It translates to CASIPSGGVFWEQFF.

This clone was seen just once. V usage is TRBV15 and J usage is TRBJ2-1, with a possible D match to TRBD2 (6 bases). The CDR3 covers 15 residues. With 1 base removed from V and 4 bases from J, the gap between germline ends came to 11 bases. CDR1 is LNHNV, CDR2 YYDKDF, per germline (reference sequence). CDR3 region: CATSRGDFQYNEQFF. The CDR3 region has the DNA TGTGCCACCAGCAGAGGGGACTTCCAGTACAATGAGCAGTTCTTC.

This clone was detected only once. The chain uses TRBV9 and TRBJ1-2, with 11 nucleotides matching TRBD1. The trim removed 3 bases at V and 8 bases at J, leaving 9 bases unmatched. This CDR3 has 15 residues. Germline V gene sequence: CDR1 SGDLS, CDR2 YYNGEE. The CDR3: CASSAGLGQGEGYTF. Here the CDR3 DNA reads TGTGCCAGCAGCGCGGGCTTGGGACAGGGGGAAGGCTACACCTTC.

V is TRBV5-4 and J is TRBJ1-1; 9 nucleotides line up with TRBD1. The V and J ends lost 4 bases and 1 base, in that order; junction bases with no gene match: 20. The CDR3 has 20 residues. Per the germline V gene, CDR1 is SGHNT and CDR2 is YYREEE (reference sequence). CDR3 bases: TGTGCCAGCAGCCAGGGAGGGACAGGGATGGTTAGGAGCCCGAACACTGAAGCTTTCTTT. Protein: CASSQGGTGMVRSPNTEAFF.

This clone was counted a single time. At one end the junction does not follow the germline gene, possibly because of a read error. The CDR3 region is CGLRASGSYEQFF. In DNA form, the CDR3 reads TGCGGACTTCGGGCTAGCGGGAGTTATGAGCAGTTCTTC. V is TRBV7-9 and J is TRBJ2-1; TRBD2 matches 10 bases. Germline V CDR1 and CDR2: SEHNR, FQNEAQ (reference sequence). The CDR3 runs to 13 residues.

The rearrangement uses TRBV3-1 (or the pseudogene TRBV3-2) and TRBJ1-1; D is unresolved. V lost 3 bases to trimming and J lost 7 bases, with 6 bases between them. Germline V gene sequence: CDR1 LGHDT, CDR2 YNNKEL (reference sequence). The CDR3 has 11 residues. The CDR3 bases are TGTGCCAGCAGCCATCGGGGTGAAGCTTTCTTT. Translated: CASSHRGEAFF.

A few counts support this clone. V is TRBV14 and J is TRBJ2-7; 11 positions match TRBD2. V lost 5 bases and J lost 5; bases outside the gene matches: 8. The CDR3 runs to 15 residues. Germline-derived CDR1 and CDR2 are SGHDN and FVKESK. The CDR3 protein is CASSITSGGSNEQYF. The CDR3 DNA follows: TGTGCCAGCAGCATAACTAGCGGGGGTTCTAACGAGCAGTACTTC.

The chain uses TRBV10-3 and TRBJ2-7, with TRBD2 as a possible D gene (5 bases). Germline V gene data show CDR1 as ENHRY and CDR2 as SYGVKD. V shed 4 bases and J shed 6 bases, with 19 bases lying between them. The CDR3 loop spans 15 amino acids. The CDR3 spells CAISVGGVSPLEQYF. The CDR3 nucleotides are TGTGCCATCAGTGTAGGAGGTGTTAGCCCTCTCGAGCAGTACTTC.

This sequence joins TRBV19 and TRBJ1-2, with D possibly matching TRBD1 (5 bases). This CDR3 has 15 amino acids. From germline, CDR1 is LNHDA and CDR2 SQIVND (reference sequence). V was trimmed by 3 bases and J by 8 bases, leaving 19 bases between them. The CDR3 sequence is CASSMRSGAFRGYTF. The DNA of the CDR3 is TGTGCCAGTAGTATGAGGAGCGGGGCCTTTCGGGGCTACACCTTC. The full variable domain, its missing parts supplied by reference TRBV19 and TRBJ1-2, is DGGITQSPKYLFRKEGQNVTLSCEQNLNHDAMYWYRQDPGQGLRLIYYSQIVNDFQKGDIAEGYSVSREKKESFPLTVTSAQKNPTAFYLCASSMRSGAFRGYTFGSGTRLTVV.

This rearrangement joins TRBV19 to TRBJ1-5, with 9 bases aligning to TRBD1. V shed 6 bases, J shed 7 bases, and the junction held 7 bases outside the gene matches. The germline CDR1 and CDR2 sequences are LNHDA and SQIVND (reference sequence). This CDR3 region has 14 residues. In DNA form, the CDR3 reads TGTGCCAGTAGACCGGACAGGGGCTGGCAGCCCCAGCATTTT. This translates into CASRPDRGWQPQHF. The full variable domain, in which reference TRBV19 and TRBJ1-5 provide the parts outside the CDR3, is DGGITQSPKYLFRKEGQNVTLSCEQNLNHDAMYWYRQDPGQGLRLIYYSQIVNDFQKGDIAEGYSVSREKKESFPLTVTSAQKNPTAFYLCASRPDRGWQPQHFGDGTRLSIL.

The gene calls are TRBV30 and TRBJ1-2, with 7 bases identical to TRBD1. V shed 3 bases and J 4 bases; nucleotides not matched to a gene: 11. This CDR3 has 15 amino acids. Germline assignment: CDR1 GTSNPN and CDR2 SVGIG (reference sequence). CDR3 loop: CAWRNPTGSFYGYTF. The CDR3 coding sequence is TGTGCCTGGAGGAATCCGACAGGGAGTTTCTATGGCTACACCTTC. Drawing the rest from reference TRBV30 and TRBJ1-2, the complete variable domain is SQTIHQWPATLVQPVGSPLSLECTVEGTSNPNLYWYRQAAGRGLQLLFYSVGIGQISSEVPQNLSASRPQDRQFILSSKKLLLSDSGFYLCAWRNPTGSFYGYTFGSGTRLTVV.

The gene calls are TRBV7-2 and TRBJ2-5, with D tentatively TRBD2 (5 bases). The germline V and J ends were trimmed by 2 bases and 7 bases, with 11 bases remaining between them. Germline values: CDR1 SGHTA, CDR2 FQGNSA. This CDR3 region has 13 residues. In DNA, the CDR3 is TGTGCCAGCAGCTTACTGGAGGTGGGGACCCAGTACTTC. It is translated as CASSLLEVGTQYF.